This T cell receptor (beta chain) is drawn from a study of blood T cell repertoires in COVID-19. For the study at large: Acute and convalescent COVID-19 samples came from the United States, Italy and Spain. The analysed material was cDNA or gDNA that came from T cells, B-cell-depleted T cells, or PBMCs.

This CDR3 spans 14 amino acids. Per germline, CDR1 MDHEN and CDR2 SYDVKM. V shed 6 bases and J 2 bases; nucleotides not matched to a gene: 6. In the authors' workflow: Estimated nucleated cell counts came from reference gene primer amplification. Sequencing used immunoSEQ multiplex PCR; TCRdb keeps in-frame clones, though not all of them. V and J calls plus clone size are reproduced from that table; the DNA served to infer D and trimming. This table holds some 120,000 clones, around 77% found once. The material sequenced was peripheral blood. The TCR was taken from a human donor in a cohort sampled during active COVID-19. The chain recombines TRBV28 with TRBJ2-7; 8 bases align to TRBD2. The CDR3 sequence: CASRGTSGTYEQYF. CDR3 bases: TGTGCCAGCAGGGGAACTAGCGGAACCTACGAGCAGTACTTC.